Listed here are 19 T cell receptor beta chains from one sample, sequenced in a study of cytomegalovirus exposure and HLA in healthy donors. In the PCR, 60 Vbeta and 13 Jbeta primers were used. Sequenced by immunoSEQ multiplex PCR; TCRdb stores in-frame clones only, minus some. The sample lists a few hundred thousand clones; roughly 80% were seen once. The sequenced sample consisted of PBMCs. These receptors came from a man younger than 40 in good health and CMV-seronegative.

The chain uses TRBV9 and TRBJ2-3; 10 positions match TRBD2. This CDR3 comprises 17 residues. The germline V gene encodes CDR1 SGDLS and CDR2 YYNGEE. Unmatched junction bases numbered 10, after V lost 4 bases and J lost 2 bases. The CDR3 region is CASSSGSGGAITDTQYF. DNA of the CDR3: TGTGCCAGCAGCTCGGGAAGCGGGGGGGCCATCACAGATACGCAGTATTTT.

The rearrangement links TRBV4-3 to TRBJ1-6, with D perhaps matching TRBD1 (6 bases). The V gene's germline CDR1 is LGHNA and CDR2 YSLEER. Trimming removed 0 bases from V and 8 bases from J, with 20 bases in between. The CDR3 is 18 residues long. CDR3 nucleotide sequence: TGCGCCAGCAGCCAAGAACTGCCCGCCGGGACATATTATTCACCCCTCCACTTT. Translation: CASSQELPAGTYYSPLHF.

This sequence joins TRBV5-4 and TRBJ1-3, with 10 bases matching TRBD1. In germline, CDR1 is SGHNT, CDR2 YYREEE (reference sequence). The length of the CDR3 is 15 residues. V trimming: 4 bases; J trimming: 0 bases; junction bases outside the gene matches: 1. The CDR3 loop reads CASSRDRGSGNTIYF. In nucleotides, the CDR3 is TGTGCCAGCAGCAGGGACAGGGGCTCTGGAAACACCATATATTTT. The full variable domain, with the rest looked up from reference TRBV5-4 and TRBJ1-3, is ETGVTQSPTHLIKTRGQQVTLRCSSQSGHNTVSWYQQALGQGPQFIFQYYREEENGRGNFPPRFSGLQFPNYSSELNVNALELDDSALYLCASSRDRGSGNTIYFGEGSWLTVV.

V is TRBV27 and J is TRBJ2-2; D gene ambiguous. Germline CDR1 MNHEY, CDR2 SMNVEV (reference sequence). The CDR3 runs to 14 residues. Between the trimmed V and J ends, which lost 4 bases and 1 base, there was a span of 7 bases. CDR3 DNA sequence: TGTGCCAGCAGTTCCCCAGGGAACACCGGGGAGCTGTTTTTT. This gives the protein CASSSPGNTGELFF.

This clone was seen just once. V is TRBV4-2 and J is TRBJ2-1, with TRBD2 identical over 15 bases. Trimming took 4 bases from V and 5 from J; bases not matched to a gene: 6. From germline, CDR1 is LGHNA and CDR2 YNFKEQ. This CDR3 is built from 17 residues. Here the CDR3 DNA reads TGTGCCAGCAGCCGTTCAGGACTAGCGGGGGGGGACAATGAGCAGTTCTTC. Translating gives CASSRSGLAGGDNEQFF.

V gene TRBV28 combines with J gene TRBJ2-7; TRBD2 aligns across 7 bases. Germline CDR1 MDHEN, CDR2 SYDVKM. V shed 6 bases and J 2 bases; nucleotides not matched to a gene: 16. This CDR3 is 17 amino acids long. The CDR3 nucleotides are TGTGCCAGCAGGCCAAGGGAGGGAAGCGGGGTTCCCTACGAGCAGTACTTC. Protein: CASRPREGSGVPYEQYF. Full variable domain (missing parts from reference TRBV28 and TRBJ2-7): DVKVTQSSRYLVKRTGEKVFLECVQDMDHENMFWYRQDPGLGLRLIYFSYDVKMKEKGDIPEGYSVSREKKERFSLILESASTNQTSMYLCASRPREGSGVPYEQYFGPGTRLTVT.

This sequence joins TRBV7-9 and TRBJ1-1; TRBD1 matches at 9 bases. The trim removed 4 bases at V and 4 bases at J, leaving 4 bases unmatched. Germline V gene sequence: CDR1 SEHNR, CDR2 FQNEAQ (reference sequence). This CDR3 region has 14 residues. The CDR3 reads CASSYGQGPTEAFF. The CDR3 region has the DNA TGTGCCAGCAGCTACGGACAGGGGCCCACTGAAGCTTTCTTT.

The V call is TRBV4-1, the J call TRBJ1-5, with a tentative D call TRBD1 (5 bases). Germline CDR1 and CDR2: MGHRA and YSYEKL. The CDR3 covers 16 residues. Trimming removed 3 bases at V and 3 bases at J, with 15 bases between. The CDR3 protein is CASSHFFGGNNQPQHF. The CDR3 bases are TGCGCCAGCAGCCACTTCTTTGGGGGGAACAATCAGCCCCAGCATTTT.

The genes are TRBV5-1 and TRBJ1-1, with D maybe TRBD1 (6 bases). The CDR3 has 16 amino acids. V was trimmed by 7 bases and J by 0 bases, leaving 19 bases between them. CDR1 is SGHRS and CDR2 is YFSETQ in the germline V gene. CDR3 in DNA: TGCGCCAGCTCGGGCCCCGACAGGTTCCTGAACACTGAAGCTTTCTTT. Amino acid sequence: CASSGPDRFLNTEAFF.

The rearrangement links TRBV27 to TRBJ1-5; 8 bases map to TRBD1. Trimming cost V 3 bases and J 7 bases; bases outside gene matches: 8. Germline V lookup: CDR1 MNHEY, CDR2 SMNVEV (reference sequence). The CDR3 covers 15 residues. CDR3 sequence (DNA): TGTGCCAGCAGTTTCCCTGGACAGGGTGGGCAGCCCCAGCATTTT. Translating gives CASSFPGQGGQPQHF.

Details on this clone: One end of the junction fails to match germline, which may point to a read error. CDR3 residues: CASNFWGSSGNTIYF. CDR3 DNA sequence: TGTGCCAGCAATTTTTGGGGCAGCTCTGGAAACACTATATATTTT. The chain joins TRBV6-1 to TRBJ1-3; TRBD1 might be the D (5 bases). This CDR3 is built from 15 residues. CDR1 and CDR2 from the germline V gene are MNHNS and SASEGT.

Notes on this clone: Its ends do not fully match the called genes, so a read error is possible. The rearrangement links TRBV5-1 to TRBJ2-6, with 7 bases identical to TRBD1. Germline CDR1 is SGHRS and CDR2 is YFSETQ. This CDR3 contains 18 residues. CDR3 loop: CASQLTGQLTTGASVLTF. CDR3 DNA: TGCGCCAGCCAATTAACGGGACAGTTAACCACTGGGGCCAGCGTCCTGACTTTC.

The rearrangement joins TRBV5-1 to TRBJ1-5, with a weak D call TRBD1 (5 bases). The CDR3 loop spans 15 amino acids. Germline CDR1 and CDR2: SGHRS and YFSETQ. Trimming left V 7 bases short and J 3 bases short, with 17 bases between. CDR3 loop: CASSLGGALNQPQHF. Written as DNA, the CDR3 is TGCGCCAGCTCTTTGGGAGGGGCCCTCAATCAGCCCCAGCATTTT.

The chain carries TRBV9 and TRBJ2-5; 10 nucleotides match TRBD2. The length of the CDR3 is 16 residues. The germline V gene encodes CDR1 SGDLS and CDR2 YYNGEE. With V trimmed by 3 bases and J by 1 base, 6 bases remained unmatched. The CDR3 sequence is CASSALAGGLQETQYF. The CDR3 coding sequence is TGTGCCAGCAGCGCTTTAGCGGGGGGCCTCCAAGAGACCCAGTACTTC.

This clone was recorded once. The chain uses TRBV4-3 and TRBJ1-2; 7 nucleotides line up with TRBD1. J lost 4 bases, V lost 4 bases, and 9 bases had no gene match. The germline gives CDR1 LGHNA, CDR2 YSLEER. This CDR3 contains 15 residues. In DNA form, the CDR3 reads TGCGCCAGCAGCCGTGGACAGGAGAGTTCCTATGGCTACACCTTC. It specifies CASSRGQESSYGYTF.

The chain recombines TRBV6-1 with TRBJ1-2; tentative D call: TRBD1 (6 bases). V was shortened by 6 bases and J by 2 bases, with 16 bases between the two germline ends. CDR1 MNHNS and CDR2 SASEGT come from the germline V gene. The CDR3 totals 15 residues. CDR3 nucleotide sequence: TGTGCCAGCAGACCCCCCTTACAGGGAAACTATGGCTACACCTTC. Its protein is CASRPPLQGNYGYTF.

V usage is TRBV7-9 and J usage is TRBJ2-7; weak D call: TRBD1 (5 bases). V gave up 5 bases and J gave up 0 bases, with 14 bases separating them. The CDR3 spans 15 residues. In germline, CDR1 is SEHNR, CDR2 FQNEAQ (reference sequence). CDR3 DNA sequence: TGTGCCAGCAGCCCGACAGCATGGAGCTCCTACGAGCAGTACTTC. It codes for CASSPTAWSSYEQYF. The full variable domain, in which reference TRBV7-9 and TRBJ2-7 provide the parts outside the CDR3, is DTGVSQNPRHKITKRGQNVTFRCDPISEHNRLYWYRQTLGQGPEFLTYFQNEAQLEKSRLLSDRFSAERPKGSFSTLEIQRTEQGDSAMYLCASSPTAWSSYEQYFGPGTRLTVT.

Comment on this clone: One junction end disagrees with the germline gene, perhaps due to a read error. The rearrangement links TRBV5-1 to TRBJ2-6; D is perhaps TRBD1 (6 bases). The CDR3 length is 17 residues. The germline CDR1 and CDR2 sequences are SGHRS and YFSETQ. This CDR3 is CASSRGDTPSGASVLTF. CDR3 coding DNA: TGCGCCAGCAGCCGAGGGGACACCCCCTCTGGGGCCAGCGTCCTGACTTTC.

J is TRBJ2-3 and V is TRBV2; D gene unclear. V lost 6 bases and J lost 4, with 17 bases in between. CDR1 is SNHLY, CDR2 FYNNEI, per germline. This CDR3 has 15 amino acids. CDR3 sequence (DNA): TGTGCCAGCAGCGAGCCCCTTCCGAGCGCAGATACGCAGTATTTT. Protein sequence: CASSEPLPSADTQYF. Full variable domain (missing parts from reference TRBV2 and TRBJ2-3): EPEVTQTPSHQVTQMGQEVILRCVPISNHLYFYWYRQILGQKVEFLVSFYNNEISEKSEIFDDQFSVERPDGSNFTLKIRSTKLEDSAMYFCASSEPLPSADTQYFGPGTRLTVL.